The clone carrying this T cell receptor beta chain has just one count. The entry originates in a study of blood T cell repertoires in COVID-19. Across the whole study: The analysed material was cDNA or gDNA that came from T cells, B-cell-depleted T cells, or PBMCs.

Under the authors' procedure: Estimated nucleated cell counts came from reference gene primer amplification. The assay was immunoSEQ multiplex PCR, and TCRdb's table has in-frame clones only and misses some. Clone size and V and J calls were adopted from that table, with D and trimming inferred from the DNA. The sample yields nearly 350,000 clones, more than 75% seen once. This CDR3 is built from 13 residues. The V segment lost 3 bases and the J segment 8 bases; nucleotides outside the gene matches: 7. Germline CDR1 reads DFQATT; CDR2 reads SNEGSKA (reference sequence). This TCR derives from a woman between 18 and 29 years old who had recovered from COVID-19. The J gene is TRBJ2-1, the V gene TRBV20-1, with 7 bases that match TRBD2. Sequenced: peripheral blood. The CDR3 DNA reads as TGCAGTGCTAGTTCGAGACTAGCCCATGAGCAGTTCTTC. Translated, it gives CSASSRLAHEQFF.